These 3 T cell receptor beta chains came from one sample sequenced in a study of cytomegalovirus exposure and HLA in healthy donors. Use of 60 Vbeta and 13 Jbeta primers characterized the PCR. The assay was immunoSEQ multiplex PCR, and TCRdb's table has in-frame clones only and misses some. Seen here are 110,000 to 150,000 clones, approximately 79% observed once, and the top ten hold 1.2%. Sample: PBMCs. These receptors were obtained from a female donor in good health and CMV-seronegative.

The V and J genes are TRBV27 and TRBJ2-7; TRBD2 agrees at 9 bases. Germline assignment: CDR1 MNHEY and CDR2 SMNVEV (reference sequence). The CDR3 is made up of 14 amino acids. Losses at the gene ends were 3 bases for V and 5 bases for J; bases not matched to a gene: 5. In nucleotides, the CDR3 is TGTGCCAGCAGTTTGGCGGGAGGGCCCCACGAGCAGTACTTC. Its translation: CASSLAGGPHEQYF.

This clone came up once. The J gene is TRBJ1-5, the V gene TRBV19; 7 nucleotides match TRBD1. Germline assignment: CDR1 LNHDA and CDR2 SQIVND (reference sequence). This CDR3 spans 12 amino acids. Trimming at V came to 5 bases and at J to 5 bases, leaving 0 bases not matched to a gene. CDR3: CASSDRDQPQHF. As DNA, the CDR3 is TGTGCCAGTAGTGACAGGGATCAGCCCCAGCATTTT.

This clone was observed once. The chain couples TRBV6-5 to TRBJ2-1; 9 nucleotides agree with TRBD2. Losses at the gene ends were 0 bases for V and 7 bases for J; bases not matched to a gene: 4. This CDR3 has 15 residues. CDR1 is MNHEY, CDR2 SVGAGI, per germline. In DNA form, the CDR3 reads TGTGCCAGCAGTTACTCGAAAAGCGGGAGGAATGAGCAGTTCTTC. Its translation: CASSYSKSGRNEQFF.